These T cell receptor beta chains were read from a single sample in a study of radiation and T cells in renal cell carcinoma. Clones were sequenced by immunoSEQ multiplex PCR, and TCRdb holds only the in-frame ones, with some missing. The sample holds roughly 130,000 clones, around nine tenths seen once. This material consisted of blood, taken from a patient whose treatment included radiotherapy and nephrectomy. These receptors were collected from a woman between 70 and 85 years old with renal cell carcinoma. CDR3s leave out the opening cysteine and the closing phenylalanine or tryptophan. Fields, in order: V gene, J gene, CDR3 protein.

TRBV5-1	TRBJ2-7	ASSTGQGAEQY
TRBV6-1	TRBJ1-6	ASKTPGGHSPLH
TRBV29-1	TRBJ2-5	SRPRGGYKTQY
TRBV5-1	TRBJ2-5	ASSLEDRGGRGTQY
TRBV9	TRBJ1-4	ASSQGQGGEKLF
TRBV11-2	TRBJ1-2	ASSLPNRAGYT
TRBV9	TRBJ2-1	ASSVGTSGGEGEQF
TRBV30	TRBJ2-5	AWSFQETQY
TRBV7-3	TRBJ2-2	ASSSKAGLGAGELF
TRBV6-5	TRBJ1-5	ASKVLRGANQPQH
TRBV30	TRBJ1-3	AWSTAGGFGNTIY
TRBV30	TRBJ1-3	AWGGQGERNTIY
TRBV6-1	TRBJ1-1	ASSGGQEAF
TRBV19	TRBJ1-3	ASTPPGGPSGGNTIY
TRBV6-5	TRBJ2-7	ASGLAGSEQY
TRBV27	TRBJ2-5	ASSSRAGGGARETQY
TRBV9	TRBJ2-3	ASSVGPSTDTQY
TRBV19	TRBJ2-3	ASSIGGSDTQY
TRBV13	TRBJ2-7	ASSYRRGSLSYEQY
TRBV5-4	TRBJ2-2	ASSSSSGGRAGELF
TRBV19	TRBJ1-4	ASSKQGWAREKLF
TRBV6-6	TRBJ1-1	ASSFTRMGTEAF
TRBV7-2	TRBJ1-2	ASSGMGWVDNGYT
TRBV4-3	TRBJ1-2	ASSQVIGRWNYGYT
TRBV6-5	TRBJ2-7	ASRGSGGSYEQY